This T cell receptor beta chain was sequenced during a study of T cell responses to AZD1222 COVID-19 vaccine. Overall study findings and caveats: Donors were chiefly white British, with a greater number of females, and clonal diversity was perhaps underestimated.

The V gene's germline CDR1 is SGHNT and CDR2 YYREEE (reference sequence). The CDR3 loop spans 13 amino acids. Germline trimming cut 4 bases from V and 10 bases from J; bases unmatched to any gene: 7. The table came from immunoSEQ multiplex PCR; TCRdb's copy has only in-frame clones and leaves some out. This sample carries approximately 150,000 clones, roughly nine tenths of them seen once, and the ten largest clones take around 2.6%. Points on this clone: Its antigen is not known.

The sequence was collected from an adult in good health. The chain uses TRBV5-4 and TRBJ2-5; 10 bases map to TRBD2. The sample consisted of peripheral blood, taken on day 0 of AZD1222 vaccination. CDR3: CASSLGLAMVQYF. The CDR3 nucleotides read TGTGCCAGCAGCCTGGGACTAGCGATGGTCCAGTACTTC.